The 16 T cell receptor beta chains below come from one sample, sequenced in a study of CD8+ T cells in alopecia areata. Extraction and reverse transcription of RNA yielded cDNA as the sequencing template. Generated by immunoSEQ multiplex PCR, the TCRdb table keeps only in-frame clones and is missing some. The profile shows some 120,000 clones, roughly 61% of them singletons. This specimen was CD4+ T cells sorted from blood, taken at week 0. All receptors come from a human donor with alopecia areata.

The gene calls are TRBV6-6 and TRBJ2-5; TRBD1 might be the D (6 bases). There are 14 residues in the CDR3. Looked up from germline, CDR1 is MNHNY and CDR2 is SVGAGI (reference sequence). V lost 5 bases, J lost 4 bases, and 14 bases lay in between. The DNA of the CDR3 is TGTGCCAGCAGTGGACAGCCAAGCAGAGAGACCCAGTACTTC. The encoded protein is CASSGQPSRETQYF.

The rearrangement links TRBV7-9 to TRBJ2-7; D unresolved. The CDR3 is made up of 11 amino acids. Trimming took 5 bases from V and 2 from J, leaving 4 bases between them. The germline V gene has CDR1 SEHNR and CDR2 FQNEAQ (reference sequence). CDR3 in DNA: TGTGCCAGCAGCGCCACCTACGAGCAGTACTTC. Translated: CASSATYEQYF.

The genes are TRBV25-1 and TRBJ1-1; D unclear. This CDR3 is 14 amino acids long. The germline CDR1 and CDR2 sequences are MGHDK and SYGVNS. Deletions cut 4 bases from V and 1 base from J, with 10 bases between. Written as DNA, the CDR3 is TGTGCCAGCAGTGTACAGCTATCGAACACTGAAGCTTTCTTT. This translates into CASSVQLSNTEAFF. The full variable domain, completed using reference TRBV25-1 and TRBJ1-1, is EADIYQTPRYLVIGTGKKITLECSQTMGHDKMYWYQQDPGMELHLIHYSYGVNSTEKGDLSSESTVSRIRTEHFPLTLESARPSHTSQYLCASSVQLSNTEAFFGQGTRLTVV.

About this clone itself: The sample holds other DNA sequences that translate to the same CDR3. This chain connects TRBV7-2 to TRBJ2-5, with a tentative D call TRBD1 (6 bases). V was trimmed by 1 base and J by 5 bases, leaving 11 bases between them. Looked up from germline, CDR1 is SGHTA and CDR2 is FQGNSA. The CDR3 has 14 amino acids. The CDR3, as DNA: TGTGCCAGCAGCTTAGTAGGGGGTTTGGAGACCCAGTACTTC. It encodes CASSLVGGLETQYF.

The chain recombines TRBV4-2 with TRBJ1-2; D may be TRBD1 (5 bases). The CDR3 contains 14 residues. CDR1 LGHNA and CDR2 YNFKEQ come from the germline V gene. V was cut by 0 bases and J by 2 bases, with 7 bases left in between. This CDR3 reads CASSQDGGNYGYTF. The CDR3, as DNA: TGTGCCAGCAGCCAAGATGGGGGAAACTATGGCTACACCTTC.

The chain links TRBV10-3 to TRBJ2-3, with D hard to call. Germline CDR1 reads ENHRY; CDR2 reads SYGVKD. There are 16 residues in the CDR3. The ends were cut back, 0 bases at V and 1 base at J, with 11 bases in the middle. In nucleotides, the CDR3 is TGTGCCATCAGTGAGTCTGTAAGCGCCGGCACAGATACGCAGTATTTT. It yields the protein CAISESVSAGTDTQYF.

The rearrangement uses TRBV28 and TRBJ1-1; TRBD1 aligns across 7 bases. CDR3 size: 14 residues. Germline loops: CDR1 MDHEN, CDR2 SYDVKM. V shed 4 bases, J shed 1 base, and the junction held 3 bases outside the gene matches. CDR3 protein: CASSSGQRNTEAFF. CDR3 DNA: TGTGCCAGCAGTTCGGGACAGCGGAACACTGAAGCTTTCTTT.

CDR3 DNA: TGCGCCAGCAGCTTTCAAGGGGGGCCGAGCACAGATACGCAGTATTTT. Translation: CASSFQGGPSTDTQYF. V usage is TRBV5-1 and J usage is TRBJ2-3; D is possibly TRBD1 or TRBD2 (6 bases each). Germline-derived CDR1 and CDR2 are SGHRS and YFSETQ. The V gene lost 2 bases and the J gene lost 0 bases, with 13 bases spanning the gap. The CDR3 consists of 16 residues.

CDR3 nucleotides: TGTGCCAGCTCAGGGTTCCAAGAGACCCAGTACTTC. This translates into CASSGFQETQYF. This chain joins TRBV18 and TRBJ2-5, with D unresolved. V shed 5 bases and J shed 1 base, with 5 bases lying between them. The CDR3 is 12 residues long. The germline gives CDR1 KGHSH, CDR2 LQKENI.

The chain recombines TRBV27 with TRBJ2-6; D uncertain. Germline V gene data show CDR1 as MNHEY and CDR2 as SMNVEV (reference sequence). This CDR3 region has 13 residues. Trimming shortened V by 3 bases and J by 10 bases, and 10 bases separated the two germline ends. CDR3 sequence (DNA): TGTGCCAGCAGTTTGAACTCCCTGAACGTCCTGACTTTC. This sequence encodes CASSLNSLNVLTF.

V is TRBV5-6 and J is TRBJ2-7; 7 bases agree with TRBD1. The V and J ends lost 0 bases and 6 bases, in that order; junction bases with no gene match: 6. The CDR3 runs to 14 residues. Germline CDR1 SGHDT, CDR2 YYEEEE. The CDR3 DNA reads as TGTGCCAGCAGCTTGGGGGGTGACAGGGCCGAGCAGTACTTC. Translation: CASSLGGDRAEQYF.

This rearrangement joins TRBV5-1 to TRBJ1-5; tentative D call: TRBD1 (5 bases). The V gene lost 4 bases and the J gene lost 2 bases, with 13 bases spanning the gap. The CDR3 extends over 15 amino acids. Per the germline V gene, CDR1 is SGHRS and CDR2 is YFSETQ. CDR3 loop: CASSKGPEGNQPQHF. The CDR3 coding sequence is TGCGCCAGCAGCAAGGGACCGGAGGGCAATCAGCCCCAGCATTTT. Full variable domain (outside the CDR3, taken from reference TRBV5-1 and TRBJ1-5): KAGVTQTPRYLIKTRGQQVTLSCSPISGHRSVSWYQQTPGQGLQFLFEYFSETQRNKGNFPGRFSGRQFSNSRSEMNVSTLELGDSALYLCASSKGPEGNQPQHFGDGTRLSIL.

Regarding this clone: The sample carries other DNA sequences with the same CDR3. The J gene is TRBJ1-2, the V gene TRBV28, with 10 positions matching TRBD1. The CDR3 consists of 13 residues. CDR1 is MDHEN and CDR2 is SYDVKM in the germline V gene. Losses at the gene ends were 5 bases for V and 6 bases for J; bases not matched to a gene: 3. CDR3: CASSPGTGDGYTF. DNA of the CDR3: TGTGCCAGCAGTCCCGGGACAGGGGATGGCTACACCTTC.

This chain links TRBV4-2 with TRBJ2-5; D unresolved. Per the germline V gene, CDR1 is LGHNA and CDR2 is YNFKEQ. The length of the CDR3 is 14 residues. V lost 3 bases and J 4 bases, leaving 12 bases between the germline ends. The DNA for the CDR3 is TGTGCCAGCAGCCACCCGGACGCGAGAGAGACCCAGTACTTC. This codes for CASSHPDARETQYF.

This clone was counted between two and nine times. The chain recombines TRBV5-1 with TRBJ1-4; D is unclear. Trimming pared 0 bases from V and 5 bases from J, leaving 11 bases between. Germline loops: CDR1 SGHRS, CDR2 YFSETQ. There are 15 residues in the CDR3. CDR3 sequence reads: CASSLEEPLNEKLFF. Written as DNA, the CDR3 is TGCGCCAGCAGCTTGGAGGAGCCCTTGAATGAAAAACTGTTTTTT.

The chain couples TRBV18 to TRBJ2-1, with D possibly being TRBD2 (6 bases). Germline V lookup: CDR1 KGHSH, CDR2 LQKENI. This CDR3 has 14 residues. Trimming cost V 2 bases and J 6 bases, with 11 bases left between them. The CDR3 DNA follows: TGTGCCAGCTCACCATTTCGAGCGGGCAATGAGCAGTTCTTC. Residues: CASSPFRAGNEQFF.